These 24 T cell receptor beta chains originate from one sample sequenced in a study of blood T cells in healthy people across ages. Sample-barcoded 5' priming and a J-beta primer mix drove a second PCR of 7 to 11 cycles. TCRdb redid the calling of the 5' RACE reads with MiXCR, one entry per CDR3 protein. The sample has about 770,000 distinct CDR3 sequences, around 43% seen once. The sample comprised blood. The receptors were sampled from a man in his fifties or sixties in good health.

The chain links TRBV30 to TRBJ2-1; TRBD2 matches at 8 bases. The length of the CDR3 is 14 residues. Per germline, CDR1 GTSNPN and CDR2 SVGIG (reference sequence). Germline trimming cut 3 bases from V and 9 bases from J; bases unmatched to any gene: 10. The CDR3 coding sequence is TGTGCCTGGAGCGGGACGGGGGGGCAATCTGAGCAGTTCTTC. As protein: CAWSGTGGQSEQFF.

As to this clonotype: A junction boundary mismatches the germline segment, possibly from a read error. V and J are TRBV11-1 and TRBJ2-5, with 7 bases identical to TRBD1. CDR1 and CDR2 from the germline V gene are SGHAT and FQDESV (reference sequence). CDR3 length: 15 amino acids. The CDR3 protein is CASSLPATGQESQYF. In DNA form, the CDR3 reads TGTGCCAGCAGCTTACCCGCGACAGGGCAAGAGTCCCAGTACTTC.

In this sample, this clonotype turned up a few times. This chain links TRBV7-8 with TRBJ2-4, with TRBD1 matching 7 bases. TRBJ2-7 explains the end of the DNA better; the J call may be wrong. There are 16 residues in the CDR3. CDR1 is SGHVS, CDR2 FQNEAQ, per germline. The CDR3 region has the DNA TGTGCCAGCAGGGAACGGGACAGTGGGGGCTACGGCGAGCAGTACTTC. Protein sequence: CASRERDSGGYGEQYF.

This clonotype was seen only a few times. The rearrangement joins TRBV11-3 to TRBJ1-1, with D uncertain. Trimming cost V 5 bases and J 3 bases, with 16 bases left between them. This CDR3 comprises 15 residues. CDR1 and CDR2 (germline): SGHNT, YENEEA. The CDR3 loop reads CASSTRATAYTEAFF. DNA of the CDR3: TGTGCCAGCAGCACCCGGGCGACTGCGTACACTGAAGCTTTCTTT.

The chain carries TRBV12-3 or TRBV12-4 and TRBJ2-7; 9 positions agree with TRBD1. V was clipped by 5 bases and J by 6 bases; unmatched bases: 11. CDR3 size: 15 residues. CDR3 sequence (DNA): TGTGCCAGCAGTCCGAAGGGACAGGGAATCCCCGAGCAGTACTTC. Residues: CASSPKGQGIPEQYF.

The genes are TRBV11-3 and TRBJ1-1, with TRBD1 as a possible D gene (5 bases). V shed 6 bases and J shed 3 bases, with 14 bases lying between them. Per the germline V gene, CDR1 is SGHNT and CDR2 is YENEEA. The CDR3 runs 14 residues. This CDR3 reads CASRSQGEHTEAFF. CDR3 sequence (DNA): TGTGCCAGCAGATCACAAGGGGAGCACACTGAAGCTTTCTTT.

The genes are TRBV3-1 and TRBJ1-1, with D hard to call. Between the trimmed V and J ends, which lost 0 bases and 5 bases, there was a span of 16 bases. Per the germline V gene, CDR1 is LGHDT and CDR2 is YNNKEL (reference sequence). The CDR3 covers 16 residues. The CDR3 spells CASSQERWVGRTEAFF. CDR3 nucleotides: TGTGCCAGCAGCCAAGAAAGATGGGTAGGGAGGACTGAAGCTTTCTTT.

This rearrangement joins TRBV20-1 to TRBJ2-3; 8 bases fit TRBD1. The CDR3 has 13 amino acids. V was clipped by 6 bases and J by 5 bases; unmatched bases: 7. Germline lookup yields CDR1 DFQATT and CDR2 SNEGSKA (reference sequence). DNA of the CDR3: TGCAGTGCACGACAGGGGCTCCTAGATACGCAGTATTTT. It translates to CSARQGLLDTQYF.

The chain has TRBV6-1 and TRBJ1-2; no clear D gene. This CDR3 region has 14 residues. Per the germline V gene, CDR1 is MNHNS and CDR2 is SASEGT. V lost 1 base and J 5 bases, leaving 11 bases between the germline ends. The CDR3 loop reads CASSEEVDGYGYTF. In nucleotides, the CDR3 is TGTGCCAGCAGTGAAGAGGTTGACGGGTATGGCTACACCTTC.

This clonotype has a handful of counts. CDR3 DNA: TGCAGTGCTAGAGAACCCTTCGATGGGACCCAGTACTTC. Protein: CSAREPFDGTQYF. The chain has TRBV20-1 and TRBJ2-5; D not certain. Trimming shortened V by 0 bases and J by 7 bases, and 12 bases separated the two germline ends. The CDR3 sequence is 13 residues long. Germline lookup yields CDR1 DFQATT and CDR2 SNEGSKA (reference sequence).

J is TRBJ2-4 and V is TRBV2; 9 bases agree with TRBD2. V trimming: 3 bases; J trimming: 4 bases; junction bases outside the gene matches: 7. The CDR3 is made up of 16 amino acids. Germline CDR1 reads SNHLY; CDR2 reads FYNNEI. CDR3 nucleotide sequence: TGTGCCAGCAGTGATAGAGCGGGGGGTTGGAAAAACATTCAGTACTTC. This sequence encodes CASSDRAGGWKNIQYF. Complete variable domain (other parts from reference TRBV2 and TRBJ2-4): EPEVTQTPSHQVTQMGQEVILRCVPISNHLYFYWYRQILGQKVEFLVSFYNNEISEKSEIFDDQFSVERPDGSNFTLKIRSTKLEDSAMYFCASSDRAGGWKNIQYFGAGTRLSVL.

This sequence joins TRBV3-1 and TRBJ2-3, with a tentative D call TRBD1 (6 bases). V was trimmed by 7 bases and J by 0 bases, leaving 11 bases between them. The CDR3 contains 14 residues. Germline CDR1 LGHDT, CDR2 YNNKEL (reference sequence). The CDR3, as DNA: TGTGCCAGCACCTTCACAGGGAGCACAGATACGCAGTATTTT. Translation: CASTFTGSTDTQYF.

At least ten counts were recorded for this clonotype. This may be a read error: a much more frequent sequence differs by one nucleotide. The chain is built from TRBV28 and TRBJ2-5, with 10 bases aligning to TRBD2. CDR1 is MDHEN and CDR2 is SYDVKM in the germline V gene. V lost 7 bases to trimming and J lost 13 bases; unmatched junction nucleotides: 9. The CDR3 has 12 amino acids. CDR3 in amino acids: CASTSGGLYGYF. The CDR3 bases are TGTGCCAGCACTAGCGGGGGTCTATATGGGTACTTC.

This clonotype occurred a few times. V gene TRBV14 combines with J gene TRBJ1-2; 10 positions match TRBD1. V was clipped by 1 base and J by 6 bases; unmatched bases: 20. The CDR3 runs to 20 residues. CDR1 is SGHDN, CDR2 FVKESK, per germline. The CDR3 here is CASSQGVVATGGLFYDGYTF. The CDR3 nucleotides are TGTGCCAGCAGCCAAGGAGTCGTTGCGACAGGGGGCCTTTTCTACGATGGCTACACCTTC.

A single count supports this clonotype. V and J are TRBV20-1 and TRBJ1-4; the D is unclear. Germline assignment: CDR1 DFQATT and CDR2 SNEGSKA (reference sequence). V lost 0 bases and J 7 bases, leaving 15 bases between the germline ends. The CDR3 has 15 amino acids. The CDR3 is CSARDLGEVSEKLFF. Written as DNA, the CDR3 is TGCAGTGCTAGAGATCTTGGGGAAGTTAGTGAAAAACTGTTTTTT.

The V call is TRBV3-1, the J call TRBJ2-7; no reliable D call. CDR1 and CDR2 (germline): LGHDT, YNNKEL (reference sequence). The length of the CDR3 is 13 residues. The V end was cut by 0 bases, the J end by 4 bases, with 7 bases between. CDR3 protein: CASSQDTEYEQYF. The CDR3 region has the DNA TGTGCCAGCAGCCAAGATACTGAATACGAGCAGTACTTC.

The CDR3 here is CATTQGDNYGYTF. CDR3 nucleotide sequence: TGTGCAACCACTCAGGGAGATAACTATGGCTACACCTTC. V and J are TRBV28 and TRBJ1-2; D is possibly TRBD1 (5 bases). The CDR3 covers 13 residues. Germline values: CDR1 MDHEN, CDR2 SYDVKM.

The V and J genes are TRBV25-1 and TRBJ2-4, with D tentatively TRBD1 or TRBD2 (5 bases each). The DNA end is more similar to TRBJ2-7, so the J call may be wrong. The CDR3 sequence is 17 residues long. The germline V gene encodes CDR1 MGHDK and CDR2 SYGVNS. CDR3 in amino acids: CASRGSQPGPPGYEQYF. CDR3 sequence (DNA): TGTGCCAGCAGGGGATCTCAGCCGGGACCCCCGGGATACGAGCAGTACTTC.

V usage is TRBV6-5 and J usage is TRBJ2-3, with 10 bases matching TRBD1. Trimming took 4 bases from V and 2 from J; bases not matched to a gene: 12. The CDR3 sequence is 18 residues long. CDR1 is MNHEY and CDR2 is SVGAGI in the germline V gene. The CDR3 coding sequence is TGTGCCAGCAGTTCGGGCCGACAGGGGGCCCACCCCACAGATACGCAGTATTTT. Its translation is CASSSGRQGAHPTDTQYF.

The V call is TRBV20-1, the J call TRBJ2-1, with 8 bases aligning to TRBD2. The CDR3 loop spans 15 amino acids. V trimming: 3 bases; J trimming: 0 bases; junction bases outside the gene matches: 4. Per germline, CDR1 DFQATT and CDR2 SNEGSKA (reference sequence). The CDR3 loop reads CSASLAGSSYNEQFF. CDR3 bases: TGCAGTGCTAGCTTAGCGGGGAGCTCCTACAATGAGCAGTTCTTC.

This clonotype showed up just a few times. As DNA, the CDR3 is TGTGCCAGCGCCGTCGGGGCGGGAGGCTACACCTTC. It encodes CASAVGAGGYTF. The chain carries TRBV6-2 or TRBV6-3 and TRBJ1-2, with D perhaps TRBD1 (5 bases). The CDR3 sequence is 12 residues long. Between the trimmed V and J ends, which lost 8 bases and 8 bases, there was a span of 15 bases. Germline V gene lookup returns CDR1 MNHEY and CDR2 SVGEGT.

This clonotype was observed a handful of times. Written as DNA, the CDR3 is TGCGCCAGCAGCCAAAGTAGCCACGGCACCTACGAGCAGTACTTC. Translation gives CASSQSSHGTYEQYF. The V and J genes are TRBV4-3 and TRBJ2-7, with unresolved D. CDR3 length equals 15 residues. The V gene lost 2 bases and the J gene lost 2 bases, with 13 bases spanning the gap. Germline-derived CDR1 and CDR2 are LGHNA and YSLEER.

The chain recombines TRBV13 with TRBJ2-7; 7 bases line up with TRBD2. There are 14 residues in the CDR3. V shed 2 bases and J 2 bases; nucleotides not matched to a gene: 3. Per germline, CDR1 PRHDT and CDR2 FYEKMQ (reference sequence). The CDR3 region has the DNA TGTGCCAGCAGCTTAAGAGCGGGAACCTACGAGCAGTACTTC. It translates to CASSLRAGTYEQYF.

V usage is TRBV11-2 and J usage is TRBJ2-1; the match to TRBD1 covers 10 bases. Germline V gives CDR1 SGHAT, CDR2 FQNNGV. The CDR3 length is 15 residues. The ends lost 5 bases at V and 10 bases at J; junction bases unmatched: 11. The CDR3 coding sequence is TGTGCCAGCAGCCTCAGACAGGGGGCAAATCGGGAGCAGTTCTTC. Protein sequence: CASSLRQGANREQFF. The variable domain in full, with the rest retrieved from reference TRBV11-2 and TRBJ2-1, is EAGVAQSPRYKIIEKRQSVAFWCNPISGHATLYWYQQILGQGPKLLIQFQNNGVVDDSQLPKDRFSAERLKGVDSTLKIQPAKLEDSAVYLCASSLRQGANREQFFGPGTRLTVL.